This T cell receptor (beta chain) was identified in a study of T cells of healthy individuals. A single record per CDR3 protein comes from TCRdb applying MiXCR to the 5' RACE reads. The table shows about 53,000 distinct CDR3 sequences, with roughly 14% occurring only once. The TCR was taken from a human donor in good health.

The DNA for the CDR3 is TGTGCCAGCTCACCACAGGACTTAAACACCGGGGAGCTGTTTTTT. Translating it yields CASSPQDLNTGELFF. The gene calls are TRBV18 and TRBJ2-2, with D possibly matching TRBD2 (5 bases). Per germline, CDR1 KGHSH and CDR2 LQKENI. V was pared by 1 base and J by 2 bases, with 8 bases between. CDR3 size: 15 residues.